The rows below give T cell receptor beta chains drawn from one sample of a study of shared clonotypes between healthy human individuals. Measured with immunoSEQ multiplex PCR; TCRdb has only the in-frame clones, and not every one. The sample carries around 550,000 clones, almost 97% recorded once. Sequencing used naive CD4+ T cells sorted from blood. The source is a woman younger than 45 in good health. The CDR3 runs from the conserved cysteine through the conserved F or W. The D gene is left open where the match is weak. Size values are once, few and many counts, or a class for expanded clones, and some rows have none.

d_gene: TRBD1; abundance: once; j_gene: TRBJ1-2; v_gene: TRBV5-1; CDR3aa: CASSLTGQVQIYGYTF; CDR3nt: TGCGCCAGCAGCTTGACTGGACAGGTGCAAATCTATGGCTACACCTTC
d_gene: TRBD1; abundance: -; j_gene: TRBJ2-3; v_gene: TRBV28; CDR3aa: CASTPLRGQGADTQYF; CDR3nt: TGTGCCAGCACTCCCTTGCGGGGACAGGGGGCCGATACGCAGTATTTT
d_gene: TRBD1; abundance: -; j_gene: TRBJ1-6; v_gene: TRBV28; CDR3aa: CASSTPGTGNSPLHF; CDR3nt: TGTGCCAGCAGCACCCCCGGGACAGGGAATTCACCCCTCCACTTT
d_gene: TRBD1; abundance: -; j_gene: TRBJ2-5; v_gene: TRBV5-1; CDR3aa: CASSSTGGTNQETQYF; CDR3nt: TGCGCCAGCAGCTCTACAGGGGGGACCAACCAAGAGACCCAGTACTTC
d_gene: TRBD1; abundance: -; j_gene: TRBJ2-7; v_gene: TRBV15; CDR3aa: CATGQGSHYEQYF; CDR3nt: TGTGCCACCGGACAGGGGTCCCACTACGAGCAGTACTTC
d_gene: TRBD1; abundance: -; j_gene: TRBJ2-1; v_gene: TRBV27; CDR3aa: CASSRAQLGDRGFFLPYNEQFF; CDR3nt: TGTGCCAGCAGCCGCGCACAATTGGGGGACAGGGGTTTTTTTTTGCCCTACAATGAGCAGTTCTTC
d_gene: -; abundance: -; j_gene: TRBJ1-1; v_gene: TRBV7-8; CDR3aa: CASSSLSGGLAAFF; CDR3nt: TGTGCCAGCAGCTCTCTAAGCGGGGGGCTAGCAGCTTTCTTT
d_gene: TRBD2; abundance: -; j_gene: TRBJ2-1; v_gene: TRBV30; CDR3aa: CAWSVRSGGRGYEQFF; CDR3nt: TGTGCCTGGAGTGTACGGTCCGGCGGGAGGGGCTATGAGCAGTTCTTC
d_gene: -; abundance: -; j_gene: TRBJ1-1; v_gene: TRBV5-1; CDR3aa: CASSLTGNTEAFF; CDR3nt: TGCGCCAGCAGCCTGACGGGGAACACTGAAGCTTTCTTT
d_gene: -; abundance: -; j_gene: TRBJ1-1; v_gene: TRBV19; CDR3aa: CASRTGDRSTEAFF; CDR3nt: TGTGCCAGTAGAACTGGGGATAGGAGCACTGAAGCTTTCTTT
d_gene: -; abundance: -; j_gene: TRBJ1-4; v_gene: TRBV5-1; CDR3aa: CASTPGSRGGEKLFF; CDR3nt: TGCGCCAGCACCCCCGGTTCCAGGGGCGGTGAAAAACTGTTTTTT
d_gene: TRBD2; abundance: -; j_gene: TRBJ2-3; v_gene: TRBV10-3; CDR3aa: CAISRLAGEDTQYF; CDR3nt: TGTGCCATCAGCCGACTAGCGGGAGAAGATACGCAGTATTTT
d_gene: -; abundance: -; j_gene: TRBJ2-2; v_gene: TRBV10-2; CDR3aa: CASFFKYETGELFF; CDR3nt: TGCGCCAGCTTCTTTAAATACGAAACCGGGGAGCTGTTTTTT
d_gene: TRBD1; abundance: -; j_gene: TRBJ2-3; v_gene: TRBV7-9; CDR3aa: CASSAGQGVTDTQYF; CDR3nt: TGTGCCAGCAGCGCAGGACAGGGCGTTACAGATACGCAGTATTTT
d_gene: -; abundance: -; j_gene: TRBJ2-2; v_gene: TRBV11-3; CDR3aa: CASTEGGELFF; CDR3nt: TGTGCCAGCACCGAAGGGGGGGAGCTGTTTTTT
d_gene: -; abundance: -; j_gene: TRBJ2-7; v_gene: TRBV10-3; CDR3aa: CAINLGTPSSEQYF; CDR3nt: TGTGCCATCAACCTCGGGACGCCTTCTAGCGAGCAGTACTTC
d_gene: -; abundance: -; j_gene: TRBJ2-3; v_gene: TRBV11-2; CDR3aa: CASRRELTDTQYF; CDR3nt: TGTGCCAGCAGACGGGAACTCACAGATACGCAGTATTTT
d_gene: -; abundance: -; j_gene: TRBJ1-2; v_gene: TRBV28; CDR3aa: CASSLSGLIYGYTF; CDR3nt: TGTGCCAGCAGTTTATCAGGTCTCATATATGGCTACACCTTC
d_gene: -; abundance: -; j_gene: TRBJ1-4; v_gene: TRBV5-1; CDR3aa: CASSLKPDEKLFF; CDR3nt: TGCGCCAGCAGCTTGAAGCCGGATGAAAAACTGTTTTTT
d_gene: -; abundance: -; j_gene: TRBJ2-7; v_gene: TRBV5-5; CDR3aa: CASSLAPGVQYEQYF; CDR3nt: TGTGCCAGCAGCTTGGCCCCAGGGGTTCAATACGAGCAGTACTTC
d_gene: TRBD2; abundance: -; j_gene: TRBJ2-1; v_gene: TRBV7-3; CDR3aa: CASSLMASGGRTYNEQFF; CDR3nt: TGTGCCAGCAGCTTAATGGCTAGCGGAGGGAGAACTTACAATGAGCAGTTCTTC
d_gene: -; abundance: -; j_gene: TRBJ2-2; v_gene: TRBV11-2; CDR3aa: CASSPRPPELFF; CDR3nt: TGTGCCAGCAGCCCCCGGCCTCCTGAGCTGTTTTTT
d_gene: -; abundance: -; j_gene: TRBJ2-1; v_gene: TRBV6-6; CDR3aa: CASSEHPDNEQFF; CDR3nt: TGTGCCTCCTCCGAACATCCTGACAATGAGCAGTTCTTC
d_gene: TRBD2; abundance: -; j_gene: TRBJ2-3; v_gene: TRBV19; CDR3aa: CASSTRLAGGPGDTQYF; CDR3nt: TGTGCCAGTAGCACCCGACTAGCGGGAGGGCCCGGAGATACGCAGTATTTT
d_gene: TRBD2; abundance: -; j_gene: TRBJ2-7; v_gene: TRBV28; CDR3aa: CASSLELAGTGEQYF; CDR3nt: TGTGCCAGCAGTTTAGAACTAGCGGGAACGGGGGAGCAGTACTTC
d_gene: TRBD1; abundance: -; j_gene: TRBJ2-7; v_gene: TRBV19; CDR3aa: CASRRAGTGINEQYF; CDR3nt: TGTGCCAGTAGAAGGGCGGGGACAGGGATTAACGAGCAGTACTTC
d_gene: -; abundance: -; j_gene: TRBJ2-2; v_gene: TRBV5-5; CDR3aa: CASSWGRRNTGELFF; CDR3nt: TGTGCCAGCAGCTGGGGTCGGAGGAACACCGGGGAGCTGTTTTTT
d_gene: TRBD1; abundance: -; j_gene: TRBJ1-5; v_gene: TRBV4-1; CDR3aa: CASSQGVTGGSNSNQPQHF; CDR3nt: TGCGCCAGCAGCCAAGGCGTGACAGGGGGCAGTAATAGCAATCAGCCCCAGCATTTT
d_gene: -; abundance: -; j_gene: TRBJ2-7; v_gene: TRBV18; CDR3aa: CASSPYTTGEQYF; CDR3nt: TGTGCCAGCTCACCATATACGACAGGCGAGCAGTACTTC
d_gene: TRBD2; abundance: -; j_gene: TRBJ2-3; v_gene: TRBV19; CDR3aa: CASSIGRTSGGDTDTQYF; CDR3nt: TGTGCCAGTAGTATTGGGAGGACTAGCGGGGGTGACACAGATACGCAGTATTTT
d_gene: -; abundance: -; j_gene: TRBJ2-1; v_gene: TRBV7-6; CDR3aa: CASSLFGWVPYYNEQFF; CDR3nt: TGTGCCAGCAGCTTATTCGGTTGGGTCCCATACTACAATGAGCAGTTCTTC
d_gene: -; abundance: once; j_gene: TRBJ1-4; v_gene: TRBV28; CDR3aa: CASSFQDSGVGKLFF; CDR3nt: TGTGCCAGCAGTTTCCAGGACTCTGGTGTGGGAAAACTGTTTTTT
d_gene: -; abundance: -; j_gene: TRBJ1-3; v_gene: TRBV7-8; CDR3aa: CASSQGTLGNTIYF; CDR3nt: TGTGCCAGCAGCCAGGGGACACTTGGAAACACCATATATTTT
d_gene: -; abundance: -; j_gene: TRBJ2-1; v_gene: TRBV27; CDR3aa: CASRDIPGDEQFF; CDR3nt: TGTGCCAGCAGGGACATCCCTGGGGATGAGCAGTTCTTC
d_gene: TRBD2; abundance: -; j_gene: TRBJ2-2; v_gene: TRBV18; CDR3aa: CASSRERLAGVTGELFF; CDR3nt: TGTGCCAGCTCACGGGAGCGACTAGCGGGAGTCACCGGGGAGCTGTTTTTT
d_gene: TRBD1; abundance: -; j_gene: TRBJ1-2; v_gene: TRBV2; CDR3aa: CASRNKDRGYYGYTF; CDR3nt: TGTGCCAGCAGAAACAAGGACAGGGGTTATTATGGCTACACCTTC
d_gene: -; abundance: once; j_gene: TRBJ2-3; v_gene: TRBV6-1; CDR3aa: CASSNLGVVADTQYF; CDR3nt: TGTGCCAGCAGTAATTTGGGGGTGGTTGCAGATACGCAGTATTTT
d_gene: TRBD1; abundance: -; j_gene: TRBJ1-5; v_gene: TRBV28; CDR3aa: CASKASGTGVNNQPQHF; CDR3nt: TGTGCCAGCAAAGCATCCGGGACAGGGGTCAACAATCAGCCCCAGCATTTT
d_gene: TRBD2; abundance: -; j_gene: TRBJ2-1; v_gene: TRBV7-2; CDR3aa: CASSLGGTSGNEQFF; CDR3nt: TGTGCCAGCAGCTTAGGGGGGACTAGCGGCAATGAGCAGTTCTTC
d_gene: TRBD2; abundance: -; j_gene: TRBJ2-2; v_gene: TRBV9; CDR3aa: CASSNGRVPGELFF; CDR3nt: TGTGCCAGCAGCAACGGGAGGGTCCCCGGGGAGCTGTTTTTT
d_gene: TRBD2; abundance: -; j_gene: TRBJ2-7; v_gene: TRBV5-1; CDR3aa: CSSRRLADSYEQYF; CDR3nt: TGCTCAAGCCGTCGACTAGCTGATTCCTACGAGCAGTACTTC
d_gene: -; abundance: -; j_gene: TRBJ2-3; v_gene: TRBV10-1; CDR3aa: CASSESGVGTDTQYF; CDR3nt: TGCGCCAGCAGTGAGTCCGGGGTTGGCACAGATACGCAGTATTTT
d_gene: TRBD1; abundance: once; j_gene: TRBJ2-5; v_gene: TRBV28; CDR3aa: CASSFTDRGLHQETQYF; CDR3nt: TGTGCCAGCAGTTTCACAGACAGGGGGCTTCACCAAGAGACCCAGTACTTC
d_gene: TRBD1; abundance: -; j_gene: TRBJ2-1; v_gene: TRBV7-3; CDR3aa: CASSLMGQGNEQFF; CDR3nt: TGTGCCAGCAGCTTAATGGGACAGGGGAATGAGCAGTTCTTC
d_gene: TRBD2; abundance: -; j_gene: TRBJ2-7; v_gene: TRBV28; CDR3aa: CASSRGLAGVYSYEQYF; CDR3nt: TGTGCCAGCAGCCGGGGACTAGCGGGAGTGTACTCCTACGAGCAGTACTTC
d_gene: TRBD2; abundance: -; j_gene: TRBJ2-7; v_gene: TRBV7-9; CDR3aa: CASSPGTRGEQYF; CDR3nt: TGTGCCAGCAGCCCCGGGACTAGAGGCGAGCAGTACTTC
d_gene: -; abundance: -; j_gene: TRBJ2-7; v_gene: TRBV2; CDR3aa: CASSDRLYEQYF; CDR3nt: TGTGCCAGCAGTGATCGGCTATACGAGCAGTACTTC
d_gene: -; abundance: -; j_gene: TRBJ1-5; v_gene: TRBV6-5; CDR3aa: CASSYSTGGPQHF; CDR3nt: TGTGCCAGCAGTTACTCGACGGGGGGGCCCCAGCATTTT
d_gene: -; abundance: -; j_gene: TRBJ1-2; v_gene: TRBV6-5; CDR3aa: CASSRLQGIYGYTF; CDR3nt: TGTGCCAGCAGCCGGTTACAGGGAATCTATGGCTACACCTTC
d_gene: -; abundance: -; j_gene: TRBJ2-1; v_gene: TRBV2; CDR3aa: CASIQFTSSLGNEQFF; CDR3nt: TGTGCCAGCATCCAATTTACTAGTTCCCTGGGTAATGAGCAGTTCTTC
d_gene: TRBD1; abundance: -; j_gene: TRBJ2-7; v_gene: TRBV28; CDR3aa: CASRGPGGTYEQYF; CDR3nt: TGTGCCAGCAGAGGACCAGGGGGAACCTACGAGCAGTACTTC
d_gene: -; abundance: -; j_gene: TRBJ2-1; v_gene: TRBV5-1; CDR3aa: CASRTDSYNEQFF; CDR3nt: TGCGCCAGCAGAACAGACTCCTACAATGAGCAGTTCTTC
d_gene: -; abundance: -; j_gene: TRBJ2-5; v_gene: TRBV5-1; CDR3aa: CASSVRETQYF; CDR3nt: TGCGCCAGCAGCGTGCGGGAGACCCAGTACTTC
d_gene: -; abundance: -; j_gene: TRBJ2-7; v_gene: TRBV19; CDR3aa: CASSMRGTSPYEQYF; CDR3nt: TGTGCCAGTAGTATGAGGGGGACCTCACCCTACGAGCAGTACTTC
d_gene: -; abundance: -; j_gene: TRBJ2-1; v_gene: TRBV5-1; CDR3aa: CASQPTAEVSYNEQFF; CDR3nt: TGCGCCAGCCAACCGACAGCCGAAGTCTCCTACAATGAGCAGTTCTTC
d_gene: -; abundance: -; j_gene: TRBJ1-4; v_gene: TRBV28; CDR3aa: CASSQTGGQKLFF; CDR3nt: TGTGCCAGCAGCCAAACCGGGGGGCAAAAACTGTTTTTT
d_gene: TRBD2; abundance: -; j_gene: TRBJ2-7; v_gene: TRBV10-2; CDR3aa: CASTRTSGRPTPVTYEQYF; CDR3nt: TGCGCCAGCACCCGGACTAGCGGGAGGCCAACCCCCGTGACCTACGAGCAGTACTTC
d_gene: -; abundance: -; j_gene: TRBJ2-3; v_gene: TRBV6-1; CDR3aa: CATSWAVPSTDTQYF; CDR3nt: TGTGCCACCTCCTGGGCCGTACCGAGCACAGATACGCAGTATTTT
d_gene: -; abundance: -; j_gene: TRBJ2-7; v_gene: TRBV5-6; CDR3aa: CASSSNRRPVSEQYF; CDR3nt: TGTGCCAGCAGCTCGAATAGGAGACCAGTCTCCGAGCAGTACTTC